This record concerns one T cell receptor beta chain sequence. The same CDR3 can be traced to other DNA sequences in this sample. This sample is drawn from a study of OX40 agonist ivuxolimab in advanced cancers. About the research overall: Three patients showed partial responses: one hepatocellular carcinoma and two cutaneous melanoma cases.

Method: immunoSEQ multiplex PCR; TCRdb's copy keeps in-frame clones and lacks some. The sample has about 72,000 clones, nearly 90% seen once; the top ten hold around 10%. This receptor was obtained from an adult with an advanced solid tumor such as melanoma, head and neck, liver or kidney cancer. The sample consisted of CD4+ or CD8+ T cells sorted from blood, taken in a trial of the OX40 agonist ivuxolimab.

Written as DNA, the CDR3 is TGCAGTGCCCGGAGAGGAGAGACCCAGTACTTC. Encoded protein: CSARRGETQYF. This rearrangement joins TRBV20-1 to TRBJ2-5; D unresolved. The germline gives CDR1 DFQATT, CDR2 SNEGSKA (reference sequence). The ends were cut back, 6 bases at V and 4 bases at J, with 9 bases in the middle. CDR3 length: 11 amino acids.